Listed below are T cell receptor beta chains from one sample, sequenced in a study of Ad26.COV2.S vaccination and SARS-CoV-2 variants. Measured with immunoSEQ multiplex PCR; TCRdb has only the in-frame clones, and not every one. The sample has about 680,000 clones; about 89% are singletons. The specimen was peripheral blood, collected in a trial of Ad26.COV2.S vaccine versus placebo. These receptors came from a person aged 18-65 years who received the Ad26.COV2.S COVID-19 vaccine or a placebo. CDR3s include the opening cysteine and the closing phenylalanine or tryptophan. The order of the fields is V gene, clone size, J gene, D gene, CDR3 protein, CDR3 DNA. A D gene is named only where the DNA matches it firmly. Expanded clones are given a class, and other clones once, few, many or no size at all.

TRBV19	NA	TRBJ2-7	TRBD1	CASSISGTGIYEQYF	TGTGCCAGTAGTATCTCAGGGACAGGGATCTACGAGCAGTACTTC
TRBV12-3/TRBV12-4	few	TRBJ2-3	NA	CASSTRVPDTQYF	TGTGCCAGCAGTACCCGGGTCCCAGATACGCAGTATTTT
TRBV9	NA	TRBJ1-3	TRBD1	CASASHSGGPSGNTIYF	TGTGCCAGCGCAAGCCACTCAGGGGGCCCCTCTGGAAACACCATATATTTT
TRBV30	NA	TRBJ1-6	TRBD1	CAWSRDRDGSPLHF	TGTGCCTGGAGTAGGGACAGGGATGGTTCACCCCTCCACTTT
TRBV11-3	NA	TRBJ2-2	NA	CASSAWAGELFF	TGTGCCAGCAGCGCCTGGGCCGGGGAGCTGTTTTTT
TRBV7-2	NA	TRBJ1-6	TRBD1	CASSPRTGLDSPLHF	TGTGCCAGCAGCCCCCGGACAGGGTTGGATTCACCCCTCCACTTT
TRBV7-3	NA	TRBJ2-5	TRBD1	CASSPQGIETQYF	TGTGCCAGCAGCCCACAGGGGATAGAGACCCAGTACTTC
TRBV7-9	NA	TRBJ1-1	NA	CASSQQVMGEAFF	TGTGCCAGCAGTCAACAGGTGATGGGGGAAGCTTTCTTT
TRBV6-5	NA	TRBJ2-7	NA	CASSYSLPGSYEQYF	TGTGCCAGCAGTTATTCCCTTCCCGGATCCTACGAGCAGTACTTC
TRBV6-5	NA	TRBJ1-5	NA	CASSRTTSNQPQHF	TGTGCCAGCAGTCGTACAACTAGCAATCAGCCCCAGCATTTT
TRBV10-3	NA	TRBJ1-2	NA	CAISDGSRGYTF	TGTGCCATCAGTGATGGCAGTAGGGGCTACACCTTC
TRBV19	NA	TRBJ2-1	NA	CASSFRDTDGNEQFF	TGTGCCAGTAGTTTCAGGGATACCGATGGCAATGAGCAGTTCTTC
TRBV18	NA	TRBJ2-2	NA	CASSPLLGGRSNTGELFF	TGTGCCAGCTCACCTCTCCTAGGGGGGCGGTCGAACACCGGGGAGCTGTTTTTT
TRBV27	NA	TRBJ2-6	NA	CASSLNPGANVLTF	TGTGCCAGCAGTTTAAACCCTGGGGCCAACGTCCTGACTTTC
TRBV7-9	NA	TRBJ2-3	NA	CASSPSGSSTDTQYF	TGTGCCAGCAGCCCCTCAGGGTCTAGCACAGATACGCAGTATTTT
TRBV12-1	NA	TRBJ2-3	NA	CASSFDTQYF	TGTGCCAGCAGCTTCGATACGCAGTATTTT
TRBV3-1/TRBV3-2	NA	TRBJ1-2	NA	CASSQVGSYGYTF	TGTGCCAGCAGCCAAGTCGGCAGCTATGGCTACACCTTC
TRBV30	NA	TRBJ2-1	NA	CAWSVRNEQFF	TGTGCCTGGAGTGTACGCAATGAGCAGTTCTTC
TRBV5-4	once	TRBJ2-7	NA	CASSPGITYEQYF	TGTGCCAGCAGTCCGGGAATAACCTACGAGCAGTACTTC
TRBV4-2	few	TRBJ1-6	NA	CASSYVEYNSPLHF	TGTGCCAGCAGCTATGTAGAGTATAATTCACCCCTCCACTTT
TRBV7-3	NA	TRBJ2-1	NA	CASSKSGGRLNEQFF	TGTGCCAGCAGCAAGTCTGGGGGCAGGTTGAATGAGCAGTTCTTC
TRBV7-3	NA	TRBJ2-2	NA	CASSLTANTGELFF	TGTGCCAGCAGCTTAACGGCGAACACCGGGGAGCTGTTTTTT
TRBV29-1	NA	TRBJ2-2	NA	CSVEAGTGELFF	TGCAGCGTTGAAGCGGGGACCGGGGAGCTGTTTTTT
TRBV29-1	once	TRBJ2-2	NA	CSGGTGGELFF	TGCAGCGGAGGGACGGGCGGGGAGCTGTTTTTT
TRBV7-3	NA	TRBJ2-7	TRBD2	CASSFGEGYEQYF	TGTGCCAGCAGCTTTGGGGAGGGCTACGAGCAGTACTTC
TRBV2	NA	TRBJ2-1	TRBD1	CASSADRATRQFF	TGTGCCAGCAGTGCTGACAGGGCCACGAGACAGTTCTTC
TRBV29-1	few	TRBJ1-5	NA	CSVEDNYNQPQHF	TGCAGCGTTGAAGACAACTACAATCAGCCCCAGCATTTT
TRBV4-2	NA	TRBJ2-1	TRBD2	CASSQSTSGGNEQFF	TGTGCCAGCAGCCAGTCGACTAGCGGGGGAAATGAGCAGTTCTTC
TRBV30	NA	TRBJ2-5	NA	CAWRWGETQYF	TGTGCCTGGAGATGGGGAGAGACCCAGTACTTC
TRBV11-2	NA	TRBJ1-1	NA	CASGGQGDTEAFF	TGTGCCAGCGGGGGACAAGGAGACACTGAAGCTTTCTTT
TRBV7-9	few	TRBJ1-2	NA	CASSLATGKAYGYTF	TGTGCCAGCAGCTTAGCTACAGGGAAGGCCTATGGCTACACCTTC
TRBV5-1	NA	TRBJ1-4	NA	CASSLGRRQTNEKLFF	TGCGCCAGCAGCTTGGGAAGGCGTCAGACTAATGAAAAACTGTTTTTT
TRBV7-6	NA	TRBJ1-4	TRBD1	CASSLFRGGTGGNEKLFF	TGTGCCAGCAGCTTATTTCGGGGGGGGACAGGCGGTAATGAAAAACTGTTTTTT
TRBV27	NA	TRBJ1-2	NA	CASSLGRLNYGYTF	TGTGCCAGCAGTTTAGGACGCCTCAACTATGGCTACACCTTC
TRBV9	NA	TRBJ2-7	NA	CASSGGLRSYEQYF	TGTGCCAGCAGCGGGGGGCTACGGTCCTACGAGCAGTACTTC
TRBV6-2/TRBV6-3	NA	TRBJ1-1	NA	CASSPPLIMMNTEAFF	TGTGCCAGCAGCCCACCGCTCATTATGATGAACACTGAAGCTTTCTTT
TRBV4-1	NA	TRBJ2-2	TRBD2	CASSRELAGGRTGELFF	TGCGCCAGCAGCCGAGAACTAGCGGGGGGGCGCACCGGGGAGCTGTTTTTT
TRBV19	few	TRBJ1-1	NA	CASSSSRFTEAFF	TGTGCCAGTAGTTCCTCTAGGTTCACTGAAGCTTTCTTT
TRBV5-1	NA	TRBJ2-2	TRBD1	CASSRGGANVGELFF	TGCGCCAGCAGCCGAGGGGGCGCGAATGTCGGGGAGCTGTTTTTT
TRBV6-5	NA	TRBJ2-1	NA	CASSYSERWREQFF	TGTGCCAGCAGTTACTCAGAAAGGTGGCGTGAGCAGTTCTTC
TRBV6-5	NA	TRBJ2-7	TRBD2	CASSYSDSGFYEQYF	TGTGCCAGCAGTTACTCGGATAGCGGGTTCTACGAGCAGTACTTC
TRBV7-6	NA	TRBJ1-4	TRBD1	CASSSPGTDNEKLFF	TGTGCCAGCAGCTCACCCGGGACAGACAATGAAAAACTGTTTTTT
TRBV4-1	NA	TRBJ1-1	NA	CASSQNPSSVNTEAFF	TGCGCCAGCAGCCAAAACCCCTCGTCGGTGAACACTGAAGCTTTCTTT
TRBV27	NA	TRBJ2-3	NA	CASSFEPGWGTDTQYF	TGTGCCAGCAGTTTCGAGCCTGGGTGGGGCACAGATACGCAGTATTTT
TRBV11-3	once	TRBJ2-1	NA	CASSRGASEIDEQFF	TGTGCCAGCAGCCGGGGGGCTAGCGAAATCGATGAGCAGTTCTTC
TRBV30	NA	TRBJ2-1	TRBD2	CAWSVGLAGTDEQFF	TGTGCCTGGAGTGTTGGCCTAGCGGGAACCGACGAGCAGTTCTTC
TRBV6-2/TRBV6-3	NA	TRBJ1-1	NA	CASSYSMGVGTEAFF	TGTGCCAGCAGTTACTCTATGGGGGTTGGTACTGAAGCTTTCTTT
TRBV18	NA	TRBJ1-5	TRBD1	CASSQIMPGTVDSNQPQHF	TGTGCCAGCTCCCAAATTATGCCCGGGACAGTCGATAGCAATCAGCCCCAGCATTTT